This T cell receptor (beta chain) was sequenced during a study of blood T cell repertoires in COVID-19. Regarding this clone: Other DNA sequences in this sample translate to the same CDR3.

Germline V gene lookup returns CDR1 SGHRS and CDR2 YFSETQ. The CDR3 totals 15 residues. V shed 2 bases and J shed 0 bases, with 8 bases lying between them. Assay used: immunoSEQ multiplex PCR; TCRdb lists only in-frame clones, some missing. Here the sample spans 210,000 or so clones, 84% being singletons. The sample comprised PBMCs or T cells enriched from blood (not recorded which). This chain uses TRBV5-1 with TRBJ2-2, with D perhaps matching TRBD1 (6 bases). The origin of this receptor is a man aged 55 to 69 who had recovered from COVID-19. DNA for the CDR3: TGCGCCAGCAGCTTAGGACAGCCGAACACCGGGGAGCTGTTTTTT. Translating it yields CASSLGQPNTGELFF.